One sample yielded the 31 T cell receptor beta chains listed below, sequenced in a study of blood T cell repertoires in COVID-19. The protocol was immunoSEQ multiplex PCR, while the TCRdb copy is restricted to in-frame clones and leaves out a portion. The data contain 250,000 to 300,000 clones, roughly 91% of them singletons. Material for sequencing was PBMCs or T cells enriched from blood (not recorded which). The receptors stem from a woman aged 40 to 49 with acute COVID-19.

The chain recombines TRBV30 with TRBJ1-5; possible D gene TRBD1, 5 bases. The germline V gene encodes CDR1 GTSNPN and CDR2 SVGIG (reference sequence). V was pared by 2 bases and J by 3 bases, with 8 bases between. The CDR3 length is 13 residues. The CDR3, as DNA: TGTGCCTGGAGTAGACAGCCCAATCAGCCCCAGCATTTT. This gives the protein CAWSRQPNQPQHF. The variable domain in full, completed from reference TRBV30 and TRBJ1-5, reads SQTIHQWPATLVQPVGSPLSLECTVEGTSNPNLYWYRQAAGRGLQLLFYSVGIGQISSEVPQNLSASRPQDRQFILSSKKLLLSDSGFYLCAWSRQPNQPQHFGDGTRLSIL.

The gene calls are TRBV27 and TRBJ2-3; the match to TRBD2 covers 12 bases. CDR3 length equals 16 residues. The J segment lost 5 bases and the V segment lost 5 bases, leaving 8 bases of the junction unmatched. Per germline, CDR1 MNHEY and CDR2 SMNVEV (reference sequence). The CDR3 DNA reads as TGTGCCAGCAGTCCTAGCGGGGGGGCCAGAAAAGATACGCAGTATTTT. This translates into CASSPSGGARKDTQYF.

The chain employs TRBV6-5 and TRBJ2-7; 7 bases agree with TRBD1. The CDR3 is made up of 14 amino acids. J lost 2 bases, V lost 8 bases, and 9 bases had no gene match. The germline V gene encodes CDR1 MNHEY and CDR2 SVGAGI. The CDR3 DNA follows: TGTGCCAGCCGCACTGGGACAGTAGCCTACGAGCAGTACTTC. Its translation is CASRTGTVAYEQYF.

V gene TRBV19 combines with J gene TRBJ2-3, with TRBD2 identical over 8 bases. This CDR3 region has 15 residues. Losses at the gene ends were 7 bases for V and 6 bases for J; bases not matched to a gene: 12. Per the germline V gene, CDR1 is LNHDA and CDR2 is SQIVND (reference sequence). The DNA of the CDR3 is TGTGCCAGTATGCGGGGGGACCTTGATGTTGATACGCAGTATTTT. This encodes CASMRGDLDVDTQYF.

This clone has just one count. This chain uses TRBV9 with TRBJ2-4; 7 bases are shared with TRBD1. Trimming cost V 2 bases and J 6 bases; bases outside gene matches: 5. Per germline, CDR1 SGDLS and CDR2 YYNGEE. This CDR3 has 14 residues. The CDR3 nucleotides are TGTGCCAGCAGCGTTGACAGGGTCCCAAACATTCAGTACTTC. This gives the protein CASSVDRVPNIQYF.

Notes on this clone: Other nucleotide sequences from this sample produce the same CDR3. The chain employs TRBV18 and TRBJ1-2; 8 bases are shared with TRBD1. The V gene end was trimmed by 3 bases and the J gene end by 6 bases; junction bases not matched to a gene: 0. This CDR3 has 12 amino acids. CDR1 and CDR2 from the germline V gene are KGHSH and LQKENI. CDR3 amino acids: CASSPGQDGYTF. DNA for the CDR3: TGTGCCAGCTCACCGGGACAGGATGGCTACACCTTC.

Worth noting for this clone: At one boundary the junction diverges from the germline segment, which might be a read error. The chain has TRBV20-1 and TRBJ1-1, with D possibly TRBD1 on 5 matching bases. Looked up from germline, CDR1 is DFQATT and CDR2 is SNEGSKA (reference sequence). The length of the CDR3 is 11 residues. CDR3: CRARRGTEAFF. CDR3 sequence (DNA): TGCAGGGCTAGAAGGGGAACTGAAGCTTTCTTT.

The CDR3 loop reads CASSQSGSAKNIQYF. CDR3 bases: TGTGCCAGCAGTCAGTCAGGTTCAGCCAAAAACATTCAGTACTTC. The chain combines TRBV6-2 or TRBV6-3 with TRBJ2-4; D is unresolved. CDR1 is MNHEY, CDR2 SVGEGT, per germline. V shed 5 bases and J shed 0 bases, with 11 bases lying between them. The CDR3 has 15 amino acids.

The chain uses TRBV28 and TRBJ1-4, with D possibly matching TRBD1 (5 bases). Trimming cost V 6 bases and J 7 bases, with 12 bases left between them. Germline CDR1 is MDHEN and CDR2 is SYDVKM. The CDR3 is made up of 13 amino acids. DNA of the CDR3: TGTGCCAGCAGGCAGGGTCTCAGTGAAAAACTGTTTTTT. Translating it yields CASRQGLSEKLFF.

The genes are TRBV5-1 and TRBJ1-1, with D unresolved. Between the trimmed V and J ends, which lost 2 bases and 8 bases, there was a span of 13 bases. This CDR3 has 13 residues. Germline assignment: CDR1 SGHRS and CDR2 YFSETQ. CDR3 DNA: TGCGCCAGCAGCTTACAAGGAGGGCGGGAAGCTTTCTTT. It codes for CASSLQGGREAFF.

The CDR3 coding sequence is TGTGCCACCAGTGATTTGTTGGGACTAGCGTTTAGCACAGATACGCAGTATTTT. Amino acid sequence: CATSDLLGLAFSTDTQYF. J is TRBJ2-3 and V is TRBV24-1; 10 positions agree with TRBD2. Per the germline V gene, CDR1 is KGHDR and CDR2 is SFDVKD. The CDR3 totals 18 residues. The junction had 5 bases not matched to a gene; V was cut back by 0 bases and J by 0 bases.

The V and J genes are TRBV9 and TRBJ1-1, with TRBD1 identical over 8 bases. This CDR3 has 15 residues. V dropped 3 bases and J dropped 4; count of bases not matched to a gene: 8. Germline CDR1 SGDLS, CDR2 YYNGEE. In nucleotides, the CDR3 is TGTGCCAGCAGCGAATCAGGGGGCGCGGTCACTGAAGCTTTCTTT. This sequence encodes CASSESGGAVTEAFF.

This clone was seen only once. This sequence joins TRBV28 and TRBJ2-5; 11 nucleotides match TRBD2. The ends lost 5 bases at V and 5 bases at J; junction bases unmatched: 1. The CDR3 is 13 residues long. CDR1 and CDR2 from the germline V gene are MDHEN and SYDVKM. Here the CDR3 reads CASSRTSGETQYF. The CDR3, as DNA: TGTGCCAGCAGTCGGACTAGCGGGGAGACCCAGTACTTC.

The chain has TRBV19 and TRBJ1-5, with D possibly matching TRBD1 (5 bases). Germline CDR1 LNHDA, CDR2 SQIVND (reference sequence). This CDR3 region has 14 residues. Trimming stripped 3 bases from V and 6 bases from J, with 12 bases between. Here the CDR3 reads CASSMGRGGQPQHF. As DNA, the CDR3 is TGTGCCAGTAGTATGGGAAGGGGCGGTCAGCCCCAGCATTTT. Supplemented by reference TRBV19 and TRBJ1-5, the full variable domain reads DGGITQSPKYLFRKEGQNVTLSCEQNLNHDAMYWYRQDPGQGLRLIYYSQIVNDFQKGDIAEGYSVSREKKESFPLTVTSAQKNPTAFYLCASSMGRGGQPQHFGDGTRLSIL.

The genes are TRBV19 and TRBJ2-7; D perhaps matches TRBD1 (6 bases). V lost 5 bases and J 7 bases, leaving 18 bases between the germline ends. The CDR3 runs 14 residues. The germline V gene encodes CDR1 LNHDA and CDR2 SQIVND (reference sequence). The CDR3 region is CASSRGTQMGEQYF. In DNA, the CDR3 is TGTGCCAGTAGTCGTGGGACACAAATGGGGGAGCAGTACTTC.

The chain has TRBV6-4 and TRBJ2-3; TRBD2 agrees at 10 bases. V shed 8 bases and J 2 bases; nucleotides not matched to a gene: 7. CDR3 length: 15 residues. CDR1 MRHNA and CDR2 SNTAGT come from the germline V gene. The CDR3 sequence: CASAQGLAPTDTQYF. The CDR3 region has the DNA TGTGCCAGCGCCCAGGGACTAGCGCCCACAGATACGCAGTATTTT.

The chain has TRBV14 and TRBJ2-1; 8 bases align to TRBD2. With V trimmed by 0 bases and J by 5 bases, 6 bases remained unmatched. CDR1 and CDR2 from the germline V gene are SGHDN and FVKESK. The CDR3 loop spans 16 amino acids. The CDR3 nucleotides read TGTGCCAGCAGCCAAGAAAGGCTAGCGGGCAACAATGAGCAGTTCTTC. Translated: CASSQERLAGNNEQFF.

This chain joins TRBV5-1 and TRBJ2-7, with 8 positions matching TRBD1. CDR3 length: 15 residues. The J segment lost 6 bases and the V segment lost 0 bases, leaving 8 bases of the junction unmatched. CDR1 and CDR2 from the germline V gene are SGHRS and YFSETQ. DNA for the CDR3: TGCGCCAGCAGCTTGGCCGGGACAGGTGGGGCCGAGCAGTACTTC. Protein product: CASSLAGTGGAEQYF.

Comments on this clone: In the same sample, other DNA sequences code for this CDR3. This chain joins TRBV24-1 and TRBJ1-2, with D hard to call. V lost 2 bases and J 5 bases, leaving 2 bases between the germline ends. CDR1 is KGHDR and CDR2 is SFDVKD in the germline V gene. This CDR3 contains 11 residues. The CDR3 sequence is CATSDSYGYTF. Written as DNA, the CDR3 is TGTGCCACCAGTGATTCTTATGGCTACACCTTC.

This chain uses TRBV28 with TRBJ1-6, with TRBD1 as a possible D gene (6 bases). This CDR3 is 17 amino acids long. Per germline, CDR1 MDHEN and CDR2 SYDVKM. Trimming removed 5 bases at V and 0 bases at J, with 14 bases between. CDR3 DNA sequence: TGTGCCAGCAGTCCCCAAAAGGGGGTCTCCTATAATTCACCCCTCCACTTT. This translates into CASSPQKGVSYNSPLHF.

The rearrangement joins TRBV9 to TRBJ2-2, with TRBD2 matching 11 bases. CDR3 size: 16 residues. Trimming removed 3 bases from V and 7 bases from J; junction bases left unmatched: 8. Germline assignment: CDR1 SGDLS and CDR2 YYNGEE. CDR3 amino acids: CASSARSGRERGELFF. The CDR3 DNA follows: TGTGCCAGCAGCGCCCGTAGCGGGAGGGAGCGCGGGGAGCTGTTTTTT.

J is TRBJ1-2 and V is TRBV7-8; 11 bases agree with TRBD1. The ends lost 1 base at V and 7 bases at J; junction bases unmatched: 2. The V gene's germline CDR1 is SGHVS and CDR2 FQNEAQ. The CDR3 totals 14 residues. This chain's CDR3 is CASSLGTGGTGYTF. For the CDR3, the DNA is TGTGCCAGCAGCTTAGGGACAGGGGGCACTGGCTACACCTTC.

The chain has TRBV30 and TRBJ1-1, with 7 bases fitting TRBD1. This CDR3 is built from 15 residues. The germline V gene has CDR1 GTSNPN and CDR2 SVGIG (reference sequence). The V and J ends lost 0 bases and 4 bases, in that order; junction bases with no gene match: 8. The CDR3 bases are TGTGCCTGGAGTGTACGGAAGGGGGCGGGCACTGAAGCTTTCTTT. This codes for CAWSVRKGAGTEAFF.

J is TRBJ1-4 and V is TRBV9; 7 bases align to TRBD1. The CDR3 is 14 amino acids. The J segment lost 3 bases and the V segment lost 3 bases, leaving 2 bases of the junction unmatched. The germline V gene encodes CDR1 SGDLS and CDR2 YYNGEE. The CDR3 coding sequence is TGTGCCAGCAGCGGCGGGACAGCTAATGAAAAACTGTTTTTT. Encoded protein: CASSGGTANEKLFF.

V gene TRBV10-3 combines with J gene TRBJ1-6; 10 bases agree with TRBD1. This CDR3 is 14 amino acids long. Germline CDR1 ENHRY, CDR2 SYGVKD. The trim removed 6 bases at V and 5 bases at J, leaving 1 base unmatched. The CDR3 protein is CAIRGQGDNSPLHF. The CDR3, as DNA: TGTGCCATCAGAGGACAGGGGGATAATTCACCCCTCCACTTT.

This chain links TRBV2 with TRBJ1-1, with D maybe TRBD1 (6 bases). CDR1 and CDR2 (germline): SNHLY, FYNNEI. This CDR3 comprises 14 residues. V dropped 3 bases and J dropped 6 bases, with 14 bases sitting between them. The CDR3 DNA follows: TGTGCCAGCAGTGACTCTGACCACAGGGCTGAAGCTTTCTTT. It translates to CASSDSDHRAEAFF. The whole variable domain, remainder taken from reference TRBV2 and TRBJ1-1, is EPEVTQTPSHQVTQMGQEVILRCVPISNHLYFYWYRQILGQKVEFLVSFYNNEISEKSEIFDDQFSVERPDGSNFTLKIRSTKLEDSAMYFCASSDSDHRAEAFFGQGTRLTVV.

This clone was recorded once. The CDR3 DNA is TGTGCCAGCAGCCTTCGGACAGGGAGGACTTTCTTT. Its protein product is CASSLRTGRTFF. V gene TRBV13 combines with J gene TRBJ1-1; the match to TRBD1 covers 8 bases. The CDR3 is 12 amino acids. Unmatched junction bases numbered 8, after V lost 5 bases and J lost 12 bases. Per germline, CDR1 PRHDT and CDR2 FYEKMQ (reference sequence).

About this clone: Other nucleotide sequences from this sample produce the same CDR3. The rearrangement uses TRBV5-1 and TRBJ1-5; D not certain. Per germline, CDR1 SGHRS and CDR2 YFSETQ. The CDR3 length is 14 residues. V was shortened by 3 bases and J by 4 bases, with 11 bases between the two germline ends. CDR3 sequence (DNA): TGCGCCAGCAGCTATGACGGGGTAAATCAGCCCCAGCATTTT. Its translation is CASSYDGVNQPQHF.

The gene calls are TRBV30 and TRBJ1-2, with 7 positions matching TRBD1. The CDR3 consists of 12 residues. Germline CDR1 reads GTSNPN; CDR2 reads SVGIG (reference sequence). V lost 5 bases to trimming and J lost 4 bases; unmatched junction nucleotides: 4. CDR3: CAWGQAGYGYTF. CDR3 nucleotides: TGTGCCTGGGGACAGGCGGGCTATGGCTACACCTTC.

V usage is TRBV24-1 and J usage is TRBJ2-7; 9 bases match TRBD1. Germline trimming cut 3 bases from V and 1 base from J; bases unmatched to any gene: 6. Looked up from germline, CDR1 is KGHDR and CDR2 is SFDVKD. The CDR3 loop spans 16 amino acids. For the CDR3, the DNA is TGTGCCACCAGTGATGCGCCGGGACAGGGTTCCTACGAGCAGTACTTC. It yields the protein CATSDAPGQGSYEQYF.

This chain connects TRBV6-5 to TRBJ1-2; D remains ambiguous. The germline CDR1 and CDR2 sequences are MNHEY and SVGAGI. The CDR3 extends over 13 amino acids. The V and J ends lost 8 bases and 2 bases respectively, with 12 bases between them. Written as DNA, the CDR3 is TGTGCCAGCTCCCCGACACGGAACTATGGCTACACCTTC. Translation: CASSPTRNYGYTF.